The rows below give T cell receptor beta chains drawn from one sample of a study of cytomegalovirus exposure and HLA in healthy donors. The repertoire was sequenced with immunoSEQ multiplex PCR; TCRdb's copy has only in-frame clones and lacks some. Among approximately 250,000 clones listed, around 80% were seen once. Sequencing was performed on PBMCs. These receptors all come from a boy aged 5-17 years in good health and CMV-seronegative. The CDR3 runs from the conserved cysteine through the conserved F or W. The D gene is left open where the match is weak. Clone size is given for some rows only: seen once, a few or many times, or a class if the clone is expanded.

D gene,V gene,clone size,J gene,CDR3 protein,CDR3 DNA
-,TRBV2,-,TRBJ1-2,CASSGWGGNYGYTF,TGTGCCAGCAGTGGATGGGGGGGAAACTATGGCTACACCTTC
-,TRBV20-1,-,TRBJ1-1,CSVELNTEAFF,TGCAGTGTAGAGCTGAACACTGAAGCTTTCTTT
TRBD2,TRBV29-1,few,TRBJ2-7,CSVVGGGPNEQYF,TGCAGCGTCGTGGGGGGAGGGCCCAACGAGCAGTACTTC
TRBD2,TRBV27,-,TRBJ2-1,CASGLRGAGDGEQFF,TGTGCCAGCGGACTGCGGGGGGCCGGGGATGGGGAGCAGTTCTTC
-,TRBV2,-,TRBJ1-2,CASSRPGETDGYTF,TGTGCCAGCAGCCGCCCGGGGGAAACGGATGGCTACACCTTC
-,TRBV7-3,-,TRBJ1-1,CASSLLRDTEAFF,TGTGCCAGCAGCTTATTGAGGGACACTGAAGCTTTCTTT
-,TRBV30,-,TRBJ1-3,CAWIRGQRAGNTIYF,TGTGCCTGGATTCGCGGACAGAGGGCTGGAAACACCATATATTTT
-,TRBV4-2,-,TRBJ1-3,CASSQVDVTGLAGNTIYF,TGTGCCAGCAGCCAAGTGGATGTAACAGGGTTGGCTGGAAACACCATATATTTT
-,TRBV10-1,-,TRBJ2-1,CASSDPSDSYNEQFF,TGCGCCAGCAGTGATCCCAGTGACAGCTACAATGAGCAGTTCTTC
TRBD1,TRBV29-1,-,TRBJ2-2,CSVATGVYTGELFF,TGCAGCGTTGCGACAGGGGTGTATACCGGGGAGCTGTTTTTT
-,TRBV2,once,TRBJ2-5,CASSERRGQYF,TGTGCCAGCAGTGAAAGAAGGGGGCAGTACTTC
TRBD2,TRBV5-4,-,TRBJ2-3,CASSPSGGANTDTQYF,TGTGCCAGCAGCCCAAGCGGGGGAGCAAACACAGATACGCAGTATTTT
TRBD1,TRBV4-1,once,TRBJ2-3,CASSQEGRGTDTQYF,TGCGCCAGCAGCCAAGAAGGCAGGGGGACAGATACGCAGTATTTT
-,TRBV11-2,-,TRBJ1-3,CASSSGFGNTIYF,TGTGCCAGCAGCTCAGGGTTCGGAAACACCATATATTTT
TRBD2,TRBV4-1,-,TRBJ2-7,CASSQGLAGGLYEQYF,TGCGCCAGCAGCCAGGGACTAGCGGGCGGGCTCTACGAGCAGTACTTC
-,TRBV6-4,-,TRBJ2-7,CASGGTYSYEQYF,TGTGCCAGCGGCGGGACGTACTCCTACGAGCAGTACTTC
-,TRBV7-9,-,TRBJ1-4,CASSLGQASPEQLFF,TGTGCCAGCAGCTTAGGACAGGCGAGCCCTGAGCAGCTGTTTTTT
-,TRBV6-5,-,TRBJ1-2,CASSYLGQRLYGYTF,TGTGCCAGCAGTTACCTCGGACAGCGTCTCTATGGCTACACCTTC
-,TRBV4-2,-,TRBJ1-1,CASSQARGGTEAFF,TGTGCCAGCAGCCAGGCCCGAGGGGGAACTGAAGCTTTCTTT
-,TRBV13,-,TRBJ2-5,CASSPRGAKETQYF,TGTGCCAGCAGCCCCCGGGGGGCCAAAGAGACCCAGTACTTC
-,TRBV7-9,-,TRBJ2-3,CASSPRTERTDTQYF,TGTGCCAGCAGCCCAAGGACAGAACGCACAGATACGCAGTATTTT
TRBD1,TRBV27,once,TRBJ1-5,CASSSPGQGGNQPQHF,TGTGCCAGCAGCTCCCCAGGACAGGGAGGTAATCAGCCCCAGCATTTT
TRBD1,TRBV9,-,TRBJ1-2,CASSVRRTGDNYGYTF,TGTGCCAGCAGCGTAAGAAGGACAGGGGATAACTATGGCTACACCTTC
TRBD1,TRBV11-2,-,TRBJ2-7,CASSIWDSSYEQYF,TGTGCCAGCAGTATATGGGACAGCTCCTACGAGCAGTACTTC
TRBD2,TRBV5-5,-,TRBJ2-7,CASSLGTSSTYEQYF,TGTGCCAGCAGCTTGGGGACTAGCAGCACCTACGAGCAGTACTTC
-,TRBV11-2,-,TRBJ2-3,CASSSTDTQYF,TGTGCCAGCAGCTCAACAGATACGCAGTATTTT
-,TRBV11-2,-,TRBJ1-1,CASSLVQGGSAFF,TGTGCCAGCAGCTTAGTCCAGGGCGGATCGGCTTTCTTT
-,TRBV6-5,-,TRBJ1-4,CASSPGGTNEKLFF,TGTGCCAGCAGCCCCGGAGGGACTAATGAAAAACTGTTTTTT
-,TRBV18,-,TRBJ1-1,CASSASGNTEAFF,TGTGCCAGCTCTGCTTCCGGGAACACTGAAGCTTTCTTT
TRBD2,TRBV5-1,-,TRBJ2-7,CASSVGLADSSYEQYF,TGCGCCAGCAGCGTGGGACTAGCCGATAGCTCCTACGAGCAGTACTTC
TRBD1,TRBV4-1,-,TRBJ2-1,CATQLIPRTGGDEQFF,TGCGCCACCCAACTGATCCCACGGACAGGGGGCGATGAGCAGTTCTTC
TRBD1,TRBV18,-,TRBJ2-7,CASKGQGNSYEQYF,TGTGCCAGCAAGGGACAGGGCAATTCCTACGAGCAGTACTTC
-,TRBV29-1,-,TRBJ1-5,CSVEYSSNQPQHF,TGCAGCGTTGAATACAGTAGCAATCAGCCCCAGCATTTT
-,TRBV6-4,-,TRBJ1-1,CASSDSGGEAFF,TGTGCCAGCAGTGACTCAGGGGGTGAAGCTTTCTTT
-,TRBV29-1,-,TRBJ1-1,CSVENPGPYTEAFF,TGCAGCGTTGAAAATCCAGGGCCTTACACTGAAGCTTTCTTT
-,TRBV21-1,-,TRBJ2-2,CASSKLRQRGELFF,TGTGCCAGCAGCAAATTAAGGCAGAGGGGGGAGCTGTTTTTT
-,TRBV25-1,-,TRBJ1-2,CASSEQTENYGYPF,TGTGCCAGCAGTGAACAGACAGAAAACTATGGCTACCCCTTC
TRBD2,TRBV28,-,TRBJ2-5,CASSFSGLGGQETQYF,TGTGCCAGCAGTTTCTCGGGACTAGGGGGGCAAGAGACCCAGTACTTC
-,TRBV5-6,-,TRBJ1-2,CASRAGPLVGGYGYTF,TGTGCCAGCAGAGCCGGCCCACTCGTAGGCGGCTATGGCTACACCTTC
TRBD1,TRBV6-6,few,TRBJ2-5,CASTIPAPGQQETQYF,TGTGCCAGCACCATCCCTGCCCCGGGACAGCAAGAGACCCAGTACTTC
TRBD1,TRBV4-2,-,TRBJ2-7,CASSQGQFHEQYF,TGTGCCAGCAGCCAGGGACAGTTCCACGAGCAGTACTTC
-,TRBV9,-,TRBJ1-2,CASSVGATRLNYGYTF,TGTGCCAGCAGCGTTGGAGCAACGAGACTTAACTATGGCTACACCTTC